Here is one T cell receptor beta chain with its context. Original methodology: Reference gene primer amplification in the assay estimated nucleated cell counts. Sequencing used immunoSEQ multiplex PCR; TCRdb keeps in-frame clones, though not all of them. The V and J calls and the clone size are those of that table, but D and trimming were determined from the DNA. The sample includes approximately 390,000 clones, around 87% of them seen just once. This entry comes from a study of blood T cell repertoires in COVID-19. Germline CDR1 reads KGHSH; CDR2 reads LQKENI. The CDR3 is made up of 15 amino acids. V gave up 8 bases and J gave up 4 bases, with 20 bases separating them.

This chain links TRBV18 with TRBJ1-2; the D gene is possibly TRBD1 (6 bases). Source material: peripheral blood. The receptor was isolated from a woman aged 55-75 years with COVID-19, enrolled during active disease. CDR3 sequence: CASGQGGFTGYGYTF. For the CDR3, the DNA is TGTGCCAGCGGGCAAGGGGGTTTCACTGGCTATGGCTACACCTTC. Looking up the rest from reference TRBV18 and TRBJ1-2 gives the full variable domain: NAGVMQNPRHLVRRRGQEARLRCSPMKGHSHVYWYRQLPEEGLKFMVYLQKENIIDESGMPKERFSAEFPKEGPSILRIQQVVRGDSAAYFCASGQGGFTGYGYTFGSGTRLTVV.